A selection of T cell receptor beta chains follows, all from one sample in a study of vaccination and CD4 T cells after COVID-19. These receptors have no known antigen. MiXCR, applied by TCRdb to the PCR reads, yields one record per CDR3 protein. The sample records roughly 12,000 distinct CDR3 sequences, about 53% being singletons. The sequenced material came from CD4+ T cells from blood, cultured in vitro. These TCRs come from a human donor who had recovered from COVID-19. The CDR3 runs from the conserved cysteine through the conserved F or W. D genes are given only for firm matches. Not every row has a clone size; where given, it reads once, few, many or a size class.

>.|TRBD1|TRBV2|TRBJ2-2
TGTGCCAGCAGAGGGACAGATAAGAACACCGGGGAGCTGTTTTTT
CASRGTDKNTGELFF
>.|.|TRBV7-9|TRBJ1-6
TGTGCCAGCAGCTTATCCTCCGCGTCACAGAGCTTTAATTCACCCCTCCACTTT
CASSLSSASQSFNSPLHF
>few|TRBD1|TRBV6-2/TRBV6-3|TRBJ1-5
TGTGCCAGCATCCCGGGACAGGGGGCGAATCAGCCCCAGCATTTT
CASIPGQGANQPQHF
>.|.|TRBV10-3|TRBJ2-2
TGTGCCATCAGCGAAACTAGAAAGGGGACCGGGGAGCTGTTTTTT
CAISETRKGTGELFF
>.|TRBD1|TRBV5-1|TRBJ2-5
TGCGCCAGCAGCTTGGGAGGGACAGCGGTCCAAGAGACCCAGTACTTC
CASSLGGTAVQETQYF
>few|TRBD1|TRBV20-1|TRBJ2-3
TGCAGTGCACGGACAGGGGGTTCAGATACGCAGTATTTT
CSARTGGSDTQYF
>.|TRBD1|TRBV19|TRBJ1-2
TGTGCCAGTAAGGCCCCGAGGGGGCCCAGGACAGGTACCTATGGCTACACCTTC
CASKAPRGPRTGTYGYTF
>.|.|TRBV19|TRBJ1-1
TGTGCCAGTAGGCGGGGAGGGGGGACTGAAGCTTTCTTT
CASRRGGGTEAFF
>.|TRBD1|TRBV19|TRBJ2-1
TGTGCCAGTAGGAACACAGGGGCGAACAATGAGCAGTTCTTC
CASRNTGANNEQFF
>.|.|TRBV2|TRBJ1-6
TGTGCCAGCCGCGGACGGGTTAATTCACCCCTCCACTTT
CASRGRVNSPLHF
>.|.|TRBV7-9|TRBJ2-1
TGTGCCAGCAGCTTTGGTAGCATCTACTACAATGAGCAGTTCTTC
CASSFGSIYYNEQFF
>.|.|TRBV5-1|TRBJ2-5
TGCGCCAGCAGCCCGGCAATTCCTGCTAGGGAGACCCAGTACTTC
CASSPAIPARETQYF
>.|.|TRBV5-8|TRBJ1-1
TGTGCCAGCAGCGGCGGGGATTCGCTGGTGAGTGTCTTT
CASSGGDSLVSVF
>.|.|TRBV6-2/TRBV6-3|TRBJ2-7
TGTGCCAGCACTCGGGACTCGAACTCCTACGAGCAGTACTTC
CASTRDSNSYEQYF
>.|.|TRBV19|TRBJ1-2
TGTGCCAGTAGTATGCTGGACCCGAAGGGCGGCTACACCTTC
CASSMLDPKGGYTF
>.|TRBD1|TRBV19|TRBJ1-6
TGTGCCAGTAGTATACAGGGGGCTCGATCACCCCTCCACTTT
CASSIQGARSPLHF
>.|.|TRBV27|TRBJ2-7
TGTGCCAGCAGTTTATCGATCGGGGGTGGGGGCTACGAGCAGTACTTC
CASSLSIGGGGYEQYF
>.|TRBD1|TRBV11-3|TRBJ1-3
TGTGCCAGCAGCTCTGGACAGGCGGCTGGAAACACCATATATTTT
CASSSGQAAGNTIYF
>.|TRBD2|TRBV2|TRBJ2-1
TGTGCCAGCAGAGCGGGAGGGCCGGACAATGAGCAGTTCTTC
CASRAGGPDNEQFF
>.|.|TRBV4-2|TRBJ2-4
TGTGCCAGCAGCCAAGCCCAAAACATTCAGTACTTC
CASSQAQNIQYF
>few|TRBD1|TRBV20-1|TRBJ2-7
TGCAGTGCCCAGGGACAGAGCTACGAGCAGTACTTC
CSAQGQSYEQYF